This T cell receptor beta chain appears in the sequencing data of a study of CD8 T cells in Susac syndrome (dated by TCRdb to between 2018 and 2021). About the full investigation: Repertoire sequencing was used to test whether CD8+ T cell activation and differentiation in Susac syndrome was antigen driven.

The full study reports these points: The number of individuals in the TCR sequencing and HLA analysis was recognized as being relatively small.

Peripheral blood CD8+ and CD4+ T cells from healthy donors, Susac syndrome patients and multiple sclerosis patients were profiled using high-throughput TCR beta sequencing. The multiple sclerosis controls were treatment-naive patients whose relapsing-remitting disease, either stable or active, fulfilled the revised McDonald criteria. Bulk CD8+ and CD4+ T cells were purified magnetically by negative isolation, whereas CD8+ TEMRA cells were enriched by FACS. Blood was collected in EDTA tubes and processed within 24 hours, with PBMCs isolated through density gradient centrifugation. PBMCs intended for TCR sequencing were frozen in liquid nitrogen and were later thawed in a 37 degrees C water bath. Purity of sorted or isolated CD4+, CD8+ and CD8+ TEMRA cells was at least 90%. Details on this clonotype: The antigen this receptor binds is unknown. Per-nucleotide qualities are absent, and no much larger clonotype sits a single base away.

RNA was extracted using the RNeasy kit, and roughly 0.5 to 1 microgram was reverse transcribed with random hexamers. The immunoSEQ multiplex PCR assay, covering 54 Vbeta and 13 Jbeta segments, was used to amplify TCR beta CDR3 regions. PCR amplification bias was corrected by using a synthetic template baseline for primer optimization and computational correction. The published analysis was carried out like this. Reads were assigned to V, D and J genes according to IMGT and analyzed in immunoSEQ Analyzer, with only productive sequences retained. Clonality was computed as one minus Shannon entropy normalized by log2 of the number of productive unique sequences. For each patient and control, public and private clones were evaluated within the 100 most prevalent clones. A clone was defined as Susac-specific if it was absent from the healthy and MS cohorts, from 950 to 1,300 published viral clones and from other ImmuneACCESS disease sequences. Using fastp at Q25 and MiXCR, TCRdb reprocessed the public reads and kept productive beta chains. CDR3 protein sequences are deduplicated, and each keeps its most common genes and DNA. The V and J calls come from TCRdb's annotation, not from the publication. The sample records 300,000 to 350,000 distinct CDR3 sequences, 92% of which are singletons. In total, the top ten clones hold roughly 0.07% of the sample.

Sequencing input: CD4+ T cells from PBMCs. The sequence came from a human donor with multiple sclerosis.

This receptor has the CDR3 CAWGLGADTQYF. The nucleotides read TGTGCCTGGGGGCTTGGGGCAGATACGCAGTATTTT. The chain is made from TRBV30 and TRBJ2-3; the D gene cannot be resolved reliably. Deletion took 5 bases off V and 4 bases off J, with a span of 10 bases between the germline ends. Counted from cysteine to phenylalanine, this CDR3 has 12 amino acids. Left in the record is the CDR3 DNA by itself, 36 bases read in frame from the first base. In the germline V gene (reference sequence), CDR1 corresponds to GTSNPN and CDR2 to SVGIG. The full variable domain, completed from the reference TRBV30 and TRBJ2-3 proteins outside the CDR3, reads SQTIHQWPATLVQPVGSPLSLECTVEGTSNPNLYWYRQAAGRGLQLLFYSVGIGQISSEVPQNLSASRPQDRQFILSSKKLLLSDSGFYLCAWGLGADTQYFGPGTRLTVL.